What follows are 26 T cell receptor beta chains derived from one specimen sequenced in a study of blood T cell repertoires in COVID-19. The method was immunoSEQ multiplex PCR; TCRdb's version includes in-frame clones alone and lacks a portion of them. The sample shows roughly 410,000 clones, approximately 91% of them seen only once. The material sequenced was peripheral blood. The origin of the receptors is a woman aged 40 to 50 with COVID-19, enrolled during active disease.

J is TRBJ2-5 and V is TRBV5-8; 10 bases match TRBD1. With 0 bases clipped from V and 4 bases from J, the junction kept 3 bases outside the gene matches. From germline, CDR1 is SGHTS and CDR2 YDEGEE. This CDR3 has 15 residues. CDR3 sequence (DNA): TGTGCCAGCAGCTTGGGACAGGGGGCGAGAGAGACCCAGTACTTC. Its translation is CASSLGQGARETQYF.

This clone was recorded once. V gene TRBV4-2 combines with J gene TRBJ2-2, with 8 bases identical to TRBD2. Looked up from germline, CDR1 is LGHNA and CDR2 is YNFKEQ. The CDR3 is made up of 18 amino acids. J was trimmed by 4 bases and V by 2 bases; bases with no gene match: 12. The CDR3 is CASSQTNPTAGGTGELFF. In DNA, the CDR3 is TGTGCCAGCAGCCAAACGAACCCAACGGCGGGGGGCACCGGGGAGCTGTTTTTT.

The gene calls are TRBV9 and TRBJ2-2, with a possible D match to TRBD2 (6 bases). The germline gives CDR1 SGDLS, CDR2 YYNGEE. The CDR3 extends over 12 amino acids. Deletions cut 6 bases from V and 4 bases from J, with 7 bases between. The CDR3 nucleotides are TGTGCCAGCACGGAGGGCACCGGGGAGCTGTTTTTT. Amino acids: CASTEGTGELFF. The entire variable domain, with the rest obtained from reference TRBV9 and TRBJ2-2, is as follows: DSGVTQTPKHLITATGQRVTLRCSPRSGDLSVYWYQQSLDQGLQFLIQYYNGEERAKGNILERFSAQQFPDLHSELNLSSLELGDSALYFCASTEGTGELFFGEGSRLTVL.

This clone occurred once. The chain carries TRBV18 and TRBJ1-1; D gene unclear. CDR1 KGHSH and CDR2 LQKENI come from the germline V gene. The CDR3 is 15 residues long. The V and J ends lost 3 bases and 1 base respectively, with 12 bases between them. The CDR3 sequence is CASSPGRGRNTEAFF. CDR3 nucleotides: TGTGCCAGCTCACCCGGCCGAGGGCGGAACACTGAAGCTTTCTTT.

The sample holds one count of this clone. The junction departs from the called germline gene at one end, perhaps through a read error. This sequence joins TRBV28 and TRBJ1-4; 10 positions match TRBD1. The length of the CDR3 is 13 residues. Per the germline V gene, CDR1 is MDHEN and CDR2 is SYDVKM. CDR3 DNA sequence: TGTGCCAGCAGTTTATTTCTCTCCGGGACAGGGGTTTTT. This gives the protein CASSLFLSGTGVF.

The chain couples TRBV7-9 to TRBJ1-1; D possibly corresponds to TRBD1 (5 bases). V shed 4 bases and J shed 1 base, with 10 bases lying between them. The CDR3 is 14 residues long. CDR1 and CDR2 from the germline V gene are SEHNR and FQNEAQ (reference sequence). CDR3 nucleotide sequence: TGTGCCAGCAGCTATCGGAGGGGGAACACTGAAGCTTTCTTT. Its protein is CASSYRRGNTEAFF.

The chain links TRBV3-1 (or the pseudogene TRBV3-2) to TRBJ2-2; D not resolved. The germline CDR1 and CDR2 sequences are LGHDT and YNNKEL (reference sequence). The V and J ends lost 0 bases and 6 bases respectively, with 11 bases between them. This CDR3 region has 15 residues. CDR3 bases: TGTGCCAGCAGCCAAGATCTCCTCAGTGCCGGGGAGCTGTTTTTT. Translated: CASSQDLLSAGELFF.

This clone turned up a few times. This chain links TRBV10-3 with TRBJ2-7; D may be TRBD1 (5 bases). Germline CDR1 is ENHRY and CDR2 is SYGVKD. CDR3 length: 12 amino acids. The V gene lost 6 bases and the J gene lost 3 bases, with 9 bases spanning the gap. CDR3 protein: CAIRDTLYEQYF. CDR3 sequence (DNA): TGTGCCATCAGGGACACCCTCTACGAGCAGTACTTC.

The chain is built from TRBV9 and TRBJ1-5; D is ambiguous. Trimming removed 4 bases at V and 8 bases at J, with 16 bases between. Germline V gives CDR1 SGDLS, CDR2 YYNGEE. This CDR3 has 14 amino acids. This CDR3 reads CASSSRPGLEPQHF. The CDR3 coding sequence is TGTGCCAGCAGCTCCAGGCCGGGGTTGGAGCCCCAGCATTTT. The variable domain in full, with the rest retrieved from reference TRBV9 and TRBJ1-5, is DSGVTQTPKHLITATGQRVTLRCSPRSGDLSVYWYQQSLDQGLQFLIQYYNGEERAKGNILERFSAQQFPDLHSELNLSSLELGDSALYFCASSSRPGLEPQHFGDGTRLSIL.

This chain connects TRBV5-1 to TRBJ2-2; TRBD2 matches at 7 bases. Trimming removed 3 bases from V and 5 bases from J; junction bases left unmatched: 7. This CDR3 is built from 15 residues. Per germline, CDR1 SGHRS and CDR2 YFSETQ. The CDR3 coding sequence is TGCGCCAGCAGCTCCATCTCGGGAGGTACCGGGGAGCTGTTTTTT. Protein product: CASSSISGGTGELFF.

The rearrangement joins TRBV25-1 to TRBJ2-7; D gene uncertain. With 3 bases removed from V and 7 bases from J, the gap between germline ends came to 13 bases. The CDR3 totals 13 residues. The V gene's germline CDR1 is MGHDK and CDR2 SYGVNS. CDR3 sequence reads: CASSDPWHEEQYF. CDR3 DNA sequence: TGTGCCAGCAGTGACCCATGGCATGAAGAGCAGTACTTC.

The V and J genes are TRBV2 and TRBJ1-1; possibly TRBD1 for D (5 bases). Deletions cut 2 bases from V and 4 bases from J, with 14 bases between. Germline assignment: CDR1 SNHLY and CDR2 FYNNEI. The CDR3 runs to 15 residues. The CDR3, as DNA: TGTGCCAGCAGTGAACTCAGGGTTATAGGCACTGAAGCTTTCTTT. This gives the protein CASSELRVIGTEAFF.

V is TRBV7-3 and J is TRBJ2-3; 7 nucleotides agree with TRBD1. This CDR3 comprises 15 residues. Germline V CDR1 and CDR2: SGHTA, FQGTGA. Trimming at V came to 7 bases and at J to 0 bases, leaving 7 bases not matched to a gene. The CDR3 nucleotides read TGTGCCAGCACCATACAGGGGCTTAGCACAGATACGCAGTATTTT. Its translation is CASTIQGLSTDTQYF.

V is TRBV3-1 (or the pseudogene TRBV3-2) and J is TRBJ2-5, with TRBD2 matching 11 bases. The germline gives CDR1 LGHDT, CDR2 YNNKEL (reference sequence). This CDR3 has 17 amino acids. V was clipped by 5 bases and J by 1 base; unmatched bases: 9. The CDR3 here is CASSLIPSGGPQETQYF. In DNA, the CDR3 is TGTGCCAGCAGCTTGATCCCTAGCGGGGGGCCCCAAGAGACCCAGTACTTC.

This clone was counted a single time. This chain uses TRBV12-5 with TRBJ1-1; unclear D gene. Germline CDR1 and CDR2: LGHNT and FRNRAP. The CDR3 contains 13 residues. Trimming pared 6 bases from V and 4 bases from J, leaving 12 bases between. This CDR3 reads CASGSEEGTEAFF. The DNA for the CDR3 is TGTGCTAGTGGCTCTGAAGAGGGCACTGAAGCTTTCTTT.

Written as DNA, the CDR3 is TGTGCCAGCAGCTTCGACAGGGGGCTTAATGAAAAACTGTTTTTT. It specifies CASSFDRGLNEKLFF. This chain links TRBV7-2 with TRBJ1-4, with TRBD1 identical over 10 bases. The CDR3 is 15 residues long. Germline V gene sequence: CDR1 SGHTA, CDR2 FQGNSA. Unmatched junction bases numbered 2, after V lost 3 bases and J lost 4 bases.

The chain combines TRBV9 with TRBJ2-3, with TRBD2 identical over 16 bases. Germline assignment: CDR1 SGDLS and CDR2 YYNGEE. V dropped 4 bases and J dropped 5; count of bases not matched to a gene: 4. This CDR3 spans 16 amino acids. The CDR3 reads CASSIGTSGGEDTQYF. The CDR3 nucleotides are TGTGCCAGCAGCATCGGGACTAGCGGGGGGGAAGATACGCAGTATTTT.

The rearrangement uses TRBV12-3 or TRBV12-4 and TRBJ1-1, with 8 bases matching TRBD1. V lost 6 bases to trimming and J lost 8 bases; unmatched junction nucleotides: 8. CDR3 size: 13 residues. The CDR3 DNA follows: TGTGCCAGCAGGTCGACAGGGGCCCAAGAAGCTTTCTTT. This gives the protein CASRSTGAQEAFF.

J is TRBJ1-3 and V is TRBV12-3 or TRBV12-4; possibly TRBD1 for D (5 bases). Trimming left V 6 bases short and J 7 bases short, with 13 bases between. This CDR3 is built from 13 residues. The chain's CDR3 is CASRGGTLNTIYF. CDR3 bases: TGTGCCAGCAGGGGGGGGACTCTCAACACCATATATTTT.

This clone was seen only a few times. The chain is built from TRBV2 and TRBJ1-2, with D uncertain. CDR3 size: 12 residues. With 7 bases removed from V and 6 bases from J, the gap between germline ends came to 12 bases. From germline, CDR1 is SNHLY and CDR2 FYNNEI. CDR3 loop: CASTLGGNGYTF. In DNA, the CDR3 is TGTGCCAGCACCTTGGGAGGGAATGGCTACACCTTC.

The chain's CDR3 is CATSDSRDRQTYGYTF. Here the CDR3 DNA reads TGTGCCACCAGTGATTCCCGGGACAGGCAAACCTATGGCTACACCTTC. The chain joins TRBV24-1 to TRBJ1-2; 8 bases match TRBD1. CDR1 is KGHDR and CDR2 is SFDVKD in the germline V gene. The trim removed 2 bases at V and 4 bases at J, leaving 8 bases unmatched. The CDR3 sequence is 16 residues long.

On this clone: Other DNA sequences in the same sample also yield this CDR3. The chain has TRBV28 and TRBJ2-7; unclear D gene. The germline gives CDR1 MDHEN, CDR2 SYDVKM. This CDR3 has 13 amino acids. V lost 2 bases to trimming and J lost 0 bases, with 5 bases between them. The CDR3 bases are TGTGCCAGCAGTTTAGTGGCCTCCTACGAGCAGTACTTC. Its protein is CASSLVASYEQYF. Drawing the rest from reference TRBV28 and TRBJ2-7, the complete variable domain is DVKVTQSSRYLVKRTGEKVFLECVQDMDHENMFWYRQDPGLGLRLIYFSYDVKMKEKGDIPEGYSVSREKKERFSLILESASTNQTSMYLCASSLVASYEQYFGPGTRLTVT.

The chain joins TRBV30 to TRBJ1-2; D is unclear. Trimming removed 2 bases from V and 6 bases from J, with 10 bases in between. The CDR3 has 12 amino acids. Looked up from germline, CDR1 is GTSNPN and CDR2 is SVGIG (reference sequence). CDR3 in DNA: TGTGCCTGGAGTACCGACAACGATGGCTACACCTTC. This gives the protein CAWSTDNDGYTF.

This chain connects TRBV7-2 to TRBJ1-1; D uncertain. There are 16 residues in the CDR3. Looked up from germline, CDR1 is SGHTA and CDR2 is FQGNSA. V was clipped by 0 bases and J by 0 bases, with 11 bases between them. The CDR3 is CASSLARWKMNTEAFF. The DNA of the CDR3 is TGTGCCAGCAGCTTAGCCAGGTGGAAAATGAACACTGAAGCTTTCTTT.

The chain couples TRBV6-5 to TRBJ1-5, with 8 nucleotides matching TRBD1. This CDR3 spans 13 amino acids. The ends lost 6 bases at V and 6 bases at J; junction bases unmatched: 4. The V gene's germline CDR1 is MNHEY and CDR2 SVGAGI. Here the CDR3 DNA reads TGTGCCAGCAGCGAGACAGGGGTTCAGCCCCAGCATTTT. This codes for CASSETGVQPQHF.

The V gene is TRBV5-5, the J gene TRBJ1-2; TRBD1 agrees at 8 bases. Per the germline V gene, CDR1 is SGHKS and CDR2 is YYEKEE (reference sequence). The CDR3 totals 17 residues. With 2 bases clipped from V and 5 bases from J, the junction kept 14 bases outside the gene matches. The CDR3 nucleotides are TGTGCCAGCAGCTTCGGACAGGGCCTCAAGGTTTTATATGGCTACACCTTC. Translation gives CASSFGQGLKVLYGYTF. The variable domain in full, with the rest retrieved from reference TRBV5-5 and TRBJ1-2, is DAGVTQSPTHLIKTRGQQVTLRCSPISGHKSVSWYQQVLGQGPQFIFQYYEKEERGRGNFPDRFSARQFPNYSSELNVNALLLGDSALYLCASSFGQGLKVLYGYTFGSGTRLTVV.